The sequence of this TCR beta chain was determined in a study of blood T cells in healthy people across ages. General observations from the study: Naive CD4+ cell counts and diversity both ran higher in long-lived than in aged donors.

It was with a sample-barcoded 5' primer and a J-beta primer mix that a second PCR of roughly 7 to 12 cycles was run. All samples yielded 3 million or more CDR3-containing paired-end reads. TCRdb independently ran MiXCR on the 5' RACE reads; one entry per CDR3 protein. The sample carries around 800,000 distinct CDR3 sequences, roughly 24% recorded once. Concerning this clonotype itself: Its antigen is unknown.

These data also formed part of another study, on T cells of mothers and their children. Per that study: Every microgram of extracted RNA entered cDNA synthesis, approximately 1.5 ug per 15 ul. Every mother supplied over 9 million TCR beta CDR3 reads and every child about 3 million.

The sample consisted of blood. The receptor was isolated from a boy younger than 18 in good health.

The DNA for the CDR3 is TGCGCCAGCAGCGAACAGGGGCCACCTAGCACCATATATTTT. It codes for CASSEQGPPSTIYF. The chain employs TRBV5-1 and TRBJ1-3, with TRBD1 matching over 7 bases. The J segment lost 9 bases and the V segment lost 4 bases, leaving 10 bases of the junction unmatched. Germline CDR1 SGHRS, CDR2 YFSETQ. CDR3 length: 14 residues.